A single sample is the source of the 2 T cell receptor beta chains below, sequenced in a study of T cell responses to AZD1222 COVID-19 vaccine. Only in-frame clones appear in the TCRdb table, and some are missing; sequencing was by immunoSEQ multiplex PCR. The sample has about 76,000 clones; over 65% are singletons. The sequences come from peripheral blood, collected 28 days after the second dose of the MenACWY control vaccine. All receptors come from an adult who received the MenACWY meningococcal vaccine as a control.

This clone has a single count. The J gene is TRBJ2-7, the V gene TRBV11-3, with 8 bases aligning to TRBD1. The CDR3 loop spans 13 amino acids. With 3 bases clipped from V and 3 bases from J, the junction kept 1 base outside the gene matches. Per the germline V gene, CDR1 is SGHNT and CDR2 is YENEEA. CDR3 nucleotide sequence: TGTGCCAGCAGCTTGGGACAGGACTACGAGCAGTACTTC. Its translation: CASSLGQDYEQYF.

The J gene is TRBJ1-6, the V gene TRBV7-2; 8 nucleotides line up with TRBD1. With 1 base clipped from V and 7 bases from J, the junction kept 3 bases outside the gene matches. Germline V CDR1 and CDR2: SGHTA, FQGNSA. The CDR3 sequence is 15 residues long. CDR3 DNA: TGTGCCAGCAGCTTAGGGACAGGGAACAATTCACCCCTCCACTTT. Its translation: CASSLGTGNNSPLHF.